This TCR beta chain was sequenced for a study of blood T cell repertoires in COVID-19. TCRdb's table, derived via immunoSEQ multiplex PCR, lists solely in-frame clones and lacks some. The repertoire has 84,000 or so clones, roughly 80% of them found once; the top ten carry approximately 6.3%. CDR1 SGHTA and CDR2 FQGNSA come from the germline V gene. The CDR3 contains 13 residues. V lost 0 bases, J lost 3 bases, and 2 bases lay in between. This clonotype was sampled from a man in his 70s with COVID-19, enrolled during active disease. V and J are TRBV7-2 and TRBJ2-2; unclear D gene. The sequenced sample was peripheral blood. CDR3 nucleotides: TGTGCCAGCAGCTTAGCCGACACCGGGGAGCTGTTTTTT. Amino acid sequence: CASSLADTGELFF. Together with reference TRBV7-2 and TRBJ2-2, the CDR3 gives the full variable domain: GAGVSQSPSNKVTEKGKDVELRCDPISGHTALYWYRQSLGQGLEFLIYFQGNSAPDKSGLPSDRFSAERTGGSVSTLTIQRTQQEDSAVYLCASSLADTGELFFGEGSRLTVL.